These 22 T cell receptor beta chains were all obtained from the same sample, sequenced in a study of blood T cell repertoires in COVID-19. Some clones are missing from TCRdb's copy, which holds only in-frame ones; the method was immunoSEQ multiplex PCR. The sample contains some 380,000 clones, roughly 88% of which appear only once. The sample was PBMCs or T cells enriched from blood (not recorded which). The receptors derive from a woman in her thirties or forties with acute COVID-19.

The chain joins TRBV18 to TRBJ2-7, with 10 bases identical to TRBD1. The J segment lost 6 bases and the V segment lost 6 bases, leaving 17 bases of the junction unmatched. The germline V gene encodes CDR1 KGHSH and CDR2 LQKENI. The CDR3 is 17 amino acids. The CDR3 DNA is TGTGCCAGCTCCCTCCTCGCGCGGACAGGGACAGGGGCCGAGCAGTACTTC. Its translation is CASSLLARTGTGAEQYF.

The chain has TRBV5-1 and TRBJ2-7; 10 bases map to TRBD2. V dropped 4 bases and J dropped 0; count of bases not matched to a gene: 4. The CDR3 is made up of 15 amino acids. CDR1 SGHRS and CDR2 YFSETQ come from the germline V gene. Here the CDR3 reads CASSLAGVPSYEQYF. CDR3 bases: TGCGCCAGCAGCCTAGCGGGGGTCCCCTCCTACGAGCAGTACTTC.

The chain has TRBV30 and TRBJ1-2; 8 bases line up with TRBD1. Germline V gives CDR1 GTSNPN, CDR2 SVGIG (reference sequence). The CDR3 has 13 amino acids. With V trimmed by 8 bases and J by 4 bases, 9 bases remained unmatched. CDR3 nucleotide sequence: TGTGCCGGGGGGACAGGAGGCACCTATGGCTACACCTTC. It specifies CAGGTGGTYGYTF.

This chain connects TRBV3-1 (or the pseudogene TRBV3-2) to TRBJ1-1; perhaps TRBD1 as D (5 bases). CDR3 length: 16 residues. Germline CDR1 is LGHDT and CDR2 is YNNKEL (reference sequence). The V end was cut by 4 bases, the J end by 4 bases, with 19 bases between. The CDR3 here is CASSRADTRRVTEAFF. CDR3 in DNA: TGTGCCAGCAGCCGGGCGGACACCCGAAGGGTCACTGAAGCTTTCTTT.

The chain joins TRBV2 to TRBJ2-3, with 8 bases lining up with TRBD2. Germline CDR1 and CDR2: SNHLY and FYNNEI. The ends lost 4 bases at V and 2 bases at J; junction bases unmatched: 5. The CDR3 runs 15 residues. CDR3 region: CASSGRSGNTDTQYF. CDR3 DNA: TGTGCCAGCAGTGGCCGTAGCGGGAACACAGATACGCAGTATTTT.

The V gene is TRBV11-3, the J gene TRBJ1-3; 10 nucleotides match TRBD1. Germline V gives CDR1 SGHNT, CDR2 YENEEA. Losses at the gene ends were 5 bases for V and 4 bases for J; bases not matched to a gene: 2. The CDR3 is made up of 14 amino acids. Written as DNA, the CDR3 is TGTGCCAGCAGCGGGGACAGGGGAGGAAACACCATATATTTT. Translated: CASSGDRGGNTIYF.

This rearrangement joins TRBV7-8 to TRBJ1-2; no clear D. The CDR3 extends over 16 amino acids. Trimming removed 0 bases from V and 3 bases from J, with 14 bases in between. The germline V gene has CDR1 SGHVS and CDR2 FQNEAQ. CDR3 in amino acids: CASSLAPVDRYYGYTF. CDR3 in DNA: TGTGCCAGCAGCTTAGCACCCGTAGATCGCTACTATGGCTACACCTTC.

The chain is built from TRBV3-1 (or the pseudogene TRBV3-2) and TRBJ2-1, with a weak D call TRBD2 (5 bases). Germline lookup yields CDR1 LGHDT and CDR2 YNNKEL (reference sequence). Trimming stripped 0 bases from V and 8 bases from J, with 17 bases between. This CDR3 region has 16 residues. CDR3 sequence: CASSQDGLAANYEQFF. The CDR3 bases are TGTGCCAGCAGCCAAGATGGTCTAGCCGCGAACTATGAGCAGTTCTTC.

The chain uses TRBV6-6 and TRBJ1-2; 9 positions match TRBD1. The CDR3 consists of 15 residues. Germline values: CDR1 MNHNY, CDR2 SVGAGI (reference sequence). Trimming cost V 6 bases and J 4 bases; bases outside gene matches: 9. The CDR3 DNA reads as TGTGCCAGCAGACCCACCGGGACAGGGAGCTATGGCTACACCTTC. Translation gives CASRPTGTGSYGYTF.

This chain joins TRBV25-1 and TRBJ1-4, with D possibly being TRBD1 (6 bases). V lost 3 bases and J 7 bases, leaving 15 bases between the germline ends. This CDR3 comprises 15 residues. CDR1 MGHDK and CDR2 SYGVNS come from the germline V gene. This CDR3 reads CASSDQQGRSEKLFF. CDR3 DNA sequence: TGTGCCAGCAGTGATCAACAGGGAAGGAGTGAAAAACTGTTTTTT.

A single count supports this clone. This rearrangement joins TRBV3-1 (or the pseudogene TRBV3-2) to TRBJ2-7, with TRBD1 matching over 8 bases. V lost 0 bases and J lost 8; bases outside the gene matches: 6. The germline gives CDR1 LGHDT, CDR2 YNNKEL (reference sequence). This CDR3 spans 14 amino acids. The CDR3 reads CASSQDSQGAQQYF. Here the CDR3 DNA reads TGTGCCAGCAGCCAAGATTCCCAGGGGGCCCAGCAGTACTTC.

V gene TRBV2 combines with J gene TRBJ2-3, with unresolved D. The CDR3 consists of 11 residues. V dropped 9 bases and J dropped 3 bases, with 7 bases sitting between them. Germline V CDR1 and CDR2: SNHLY, FYNNEI. This CDR3 is CASLVTDTQYF. CDR3 DNA: TGTGCCAGTCTAGTGACAGATACGCAGTATTTT.

The chain couples TRBV7-9 to TRBJ2-5; maybe TRBD1 (6 bases). V gave up 4 bases and J gave up 4 bases, with 19 bases separating them. The CDR3 spans 16 residues. Germline CDR1 SEHNR, CDR2 FQNEAQ (reference sequence). The CDR3 reads CASSYGADSISETQYF. The CDR3 DNA follows: TGTGCCAGCAGCTACGGGGCGGACAGTATATCAGAGACCCAGTACTTC.

The DNA for the CDR3 is TGTGCCAGCAGCCCTCGGGGCGGGGACTCACAAGAGACCCAGTACTTC. Residues: CASSPRGGDSQETQYF. V and J are TRBV7-9 and TRBJ2-5; a possible D gene is TRBD2 (6 bases). V was clipped by 5 bases and J by 2 bases, with 18 bases between them. The germline V gene encodes CDR1 SEHNR and CDR2 FQNEAQ (reference sequence). The CDR3 is 16 amino acids. Based on the CDR3 plus reference TRBV7-9 and TRBJ2-5, the full variable domain is DTGVSQNPRHKITKRGQNVTFRCDPISEHNRLYWYRQTLGQGPEFLTYFQNEAQLEKSRLLSDRFSAERPKGSFSTLEIQRTEQGDSAMYLCASSPRGGDSQETQYFGPGTRLLVL.

The chain joins TRBV19 to TRBJ1-1, with 10 bases fitting TRBD1. The CDR3 spans 15 residues. Germline V gene sequence: CDR1 LNHDA, CDR2 SQIVND (reference sequence). V gave up 3 bases and J gave up 5 bases; unmatched junction bases: 6. CDR3 loop: CASSMTGGVGTEAFF. The CDR3 coding sequence is TGTGCCAGTAGTATGACAGGGGGCGTTGGTACTGAAGCTTTCTTT.

The chain couples TRBV19 to TRBJ1-5; 8 positions match TRBD1. Looked up from germline, CDR1 is LNHDA and CDR2 is SQIVND (reference sequence). With V trimmed by 5 bases and J by 6 bases, 9 bases remained unmatched. CDR3 size: 15 residues. This chain's CDR3 is CASSVSRGLGQPQHF. For the CDR3, the DNA is TGTGCCAGTAGTGTAAGCAGGGGGCTGGGTCAGCCCCAGCATTTT.

Details on this clone: The sample carries other DNA sequences with the same CDR3. The chain joins TRBV3-1 (or the pseudogene TRBV3-2) to TRBJ2-2; TRBD2 might be the D (5 bases). The CDR3 spans 13 residues. Trimming stripped 2 bases from V and 6 bases from J, with 7 bases between. Germline-derived CDR1 and CDR2 are LGHDT and YNNKEL (reference sequence). The CDR3 coding sequence is TGTGCCAGCAGCCAACGGGGTGCCGGGGAGCTGTTTTTT. This encodes CASSQRGAGELFF.

The rearrangement links TRBV24-1 to TRBJ2-7; 9 nucleotides line up with TRBD1. V lost 1 base and J lost 6; bases outside the gene matches: 9. The CDR3 covers 16 residues. Germline CDR1 and CDR2: KGHDR and SFDVKD. CDR3 protein: CATSDFKNRGPVEQYF. As DNA, the CDR3 is TGTGCCACCAGTGATTTTAAGAACAGGGGGCCCGTCGAGCAGTACTTC.

This clone was recorded once. The genes are TRBV6-1 and TRBJ1-6; D possibly corresponds to TRBD1 (5 bases). CDR3 length: 13 residues. Germline CDR1 MNHNS, CDR2 SASEGT. V lost 3 bases and J lost 13, with 13 bases in between. CDR3 in amino acids: CASSDPGGYPLHF. The CDR3 DNA reads TGTGCCAGCAGTGACCCGGGGGGGTACCCCCTCCACTTT.

The chain combines TRBV5-6 with TRBJ2-2, with TRBD2 as a possible D gene (7 bases). CDR3 length: 19 amino acids. V lost 0 bases and J lost 7, with 25 bases in between. Looked up from germline, CDR1 is SGHDT and CDR2 is YYEEEE. The CDR3 loop is CASSLAPGGPQFGVGELFF. Here the CDR3 DNA reads TGTGCCAGCAGCTTGGCACCGGGGGGCCCCCAGTTTGGTGTCGGGGAGCTGTTTTTT.

This clone was seen only once. The CDR3 loop reads CASSLGQGIQPQHF. The CDR3 nucleotides are TGTGCCAGCAGCTTGGGACAGGGTATTCAGCCCCAGCATTTT. The chain links TRBV5-8 to TRBJ1-5; 7 positions match TRBD1. Germline trimming cut 0 bases from V and 6 bases from J; bases unmatched to any gene: 3. The CDR3 has 14 residues. The V gene's germline CDR1 is SGHTS and CDR2 YDEGEE.

The rearrangement joins TRBV5-6 to TRBJ1-4, with D possibly TRBD1 on 5 matching bases. V dropped 4 bases and J dropped 4 bases, with 11 bases sitting between them. Germline V CDR1 and CDR2: SGHDT, YYEEEE. This CDR3 region has 14 residues. Here the CDR3 DNA reads TGTGCCAGCAGCCTCGACAGTAATAATGAAAAACTGTTTTTT. Translation: CASSLDSNNEKLFF. Looking up the rest from reference TRBV5-6 and TRBJ1-4 gives the full variable domain: DAGVTQSPTHLIKTRGQQVTLRCSPKSGHDTVSWYQQALGQGPQFIFQYYEEEERQRGNFPDRFSGHQFPNYSSELNVNALLLGDSALYLCASSLDSNNEKLFFGSGTQLSVL.